This TCR beta chain was sequenced during a study of cytomegalovirus exposure and HLA in healthy donors. Overall study findings and caveats: Rarity marked most TCR sequences, yet some public TCRs occurred in many donors. Being productive about 87% or about 30% of the time was typical of most TCR beta V segments in an earlier analysis. An ancestry cluster, one associated with Asian ancestry, reportedly showed fewer N-insertions than the approximately 670-donor mean in a later analysis.

The CDR3 extends over 13 amino acids. The V gene's germline CDR1 is PRHDT and CDR2 FYEKMQ (reference sequence). PCR amplification relied on 60 Vbeta primers (plus 13 Jbeta primers). Sequencing used immunoSEQ multiplex PCR; TCRdb keeps in-frame clones, though not all of them. The sample lists approximately 210,000 clones; about 76% were seen once. In this sample, this clone turned up once. The antigen is undetermined. One end of the junction fails to match germline, which may point to a read error. Different DNA sequences within this sample yield the same CDR3. This sequence was found in a woman in her fifties or sixties in good health and CMV-seronegative. The V gene is TRBV13, the J gene TRBJ2-7; 7 bases agree with TRBD2. Sequencing was performed on PBMCs. The CDR3 protein is CASRSGTNYEQYF. The CDR3 DNA follows: TGCGCCAGTAGGTCGGGGACTAACTACGAGCAGTACTTC.